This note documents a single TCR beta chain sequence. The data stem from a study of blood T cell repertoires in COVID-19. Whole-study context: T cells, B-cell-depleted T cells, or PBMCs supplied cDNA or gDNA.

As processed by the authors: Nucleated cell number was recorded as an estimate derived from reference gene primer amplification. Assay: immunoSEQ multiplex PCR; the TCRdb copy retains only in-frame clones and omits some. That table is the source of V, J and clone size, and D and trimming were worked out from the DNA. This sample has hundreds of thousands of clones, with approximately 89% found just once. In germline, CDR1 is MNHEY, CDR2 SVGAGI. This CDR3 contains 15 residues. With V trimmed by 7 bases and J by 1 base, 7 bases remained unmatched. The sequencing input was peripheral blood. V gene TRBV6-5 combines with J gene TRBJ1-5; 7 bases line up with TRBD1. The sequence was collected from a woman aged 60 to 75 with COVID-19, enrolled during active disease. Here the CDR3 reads CASTDLRGSNQPQHF. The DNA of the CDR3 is TGTGCCAGCACCGACCTCAGGGGGAGCAATCAGCCCCAGCATTTT.